The text below deals with one T cell receptor (beta chain). Its antigen remains unidentified. With 6 bases clipped from V and 8 bases from J, the junction kept 13 bases outside the gene matches. The germline V gene has CDR1 MNHEY and CDR2 SMNVEV (reference sequence). CDR3 size: 15 residues. It was with 60 Vbeta and 13 Jbeta primers that the PCR ran. Sequencing used immunoSEQ multiplex PCR; TCRdb keeps in-frame clones, though not all of them. The specimen's table records 50,000 to 70,000 clones. These data originate in a study of cytomegalovirus exposure and HLA in healthy donors. The wider study: A data release that came early held approximately 92 million unique TCRs from HLA-typed donors.

Study-wide results and limits: The investigators catalogued 164 TCR beta chains as cytomegalovirus-associated. Several of the most significant clusters appeared, in a later analysis, to be linked to common viral pathogens. V- and J-gene trimming of TCR beta was linked (in a later analysis) to a missense DCLRE1C variant.

The receptor was isolated from a woman under 30 in good health and CMV-seronegative. The chain couples TRBV27 to TRBJ2-7; 10 bases line up with TRBD1. Material: PBMCs. For the CDR3, the DNA is TGTGCCAGCAGACGGATAGGACAGGGGGGTTTGAAGCAGTACTTC. Translation gives CASRRIGQGGLKQYF.